This entry is about one T cell receptor (beta chain). Its matching antigen is unknown. The sample belongs to a study of shared clonotypes between healthy human individuals. Findings of the study overall: Clonotype sharing among donors was expected to depend on sequencing depth. Despite large depth, rarefaction showed incomplete sorted-subset sequencing. The researchers took only blood, and tissue repertoires probably look different.

The CDR3 spans 15 residues. V was pared by 2 bases and J by 4 bases, with 14 bases between. The germline V gene has CDR1 SEHNR and CDR2 FQNEAQ (reference sequence). How the authors handled the data: ImmunoSEQ output held junction-only sequences without quality scores, so filtering differed. Using immunoSEQ multiplex PCR, the repertoire was profiled, and TCRdb retains in-frame clones only, with some absent. The DNA was the basis for D and trimming; V, J and clone size are from that table. Here the sample spans approximately 2.5 million clones, approximately 90% being singletons. This sequence joins TRBV7-9 and TRBJ1-1; weak D call: TRBD1 (6 bases). This receptor was obtained from a man aged 18 to 35 in good health. The sample consisted of naive CD4+ T cells sorted from blood. Subset noted: CD45RA+ positively selected. This chain's CDR3 is CASSLRGREGTEAFF. CDR3 nucleotide sequence: TGTGCCAGCAGCTTAAGGGGGAGGGAGGGCACTGAAGCTTTCTTT.